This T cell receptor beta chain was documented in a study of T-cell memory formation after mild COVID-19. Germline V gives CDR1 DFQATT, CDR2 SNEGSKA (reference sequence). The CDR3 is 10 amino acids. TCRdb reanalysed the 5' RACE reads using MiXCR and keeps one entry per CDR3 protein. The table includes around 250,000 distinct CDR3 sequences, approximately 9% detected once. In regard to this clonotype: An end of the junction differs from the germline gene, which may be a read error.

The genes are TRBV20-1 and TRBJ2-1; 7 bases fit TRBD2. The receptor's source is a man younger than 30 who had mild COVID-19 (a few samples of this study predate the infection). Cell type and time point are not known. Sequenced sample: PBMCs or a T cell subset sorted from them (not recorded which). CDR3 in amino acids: CGTTGNEQFF. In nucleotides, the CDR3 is TGTGGGACTACTGGCAATGAGCAGTTCTTC.